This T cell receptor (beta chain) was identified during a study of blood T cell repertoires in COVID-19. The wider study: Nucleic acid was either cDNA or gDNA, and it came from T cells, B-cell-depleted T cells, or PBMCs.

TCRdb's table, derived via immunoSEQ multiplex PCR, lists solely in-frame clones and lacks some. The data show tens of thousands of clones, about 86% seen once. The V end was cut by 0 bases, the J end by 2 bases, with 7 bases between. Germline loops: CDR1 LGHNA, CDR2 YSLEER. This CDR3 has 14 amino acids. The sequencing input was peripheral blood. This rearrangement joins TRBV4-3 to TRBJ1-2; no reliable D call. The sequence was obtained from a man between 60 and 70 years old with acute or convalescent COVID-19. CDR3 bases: TGCGCCAGCAGCCAAGATGTGGCCAACTATGGCTACACCTTC. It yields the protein CASSQDVANYGYTF.